The T cell receptor beta chain described here comes from a study of blood T cell repertoires in COVID-19. Sequencing used immunoSEQ multiplex PCR; TCRdb keeps in-frame clones, though not all of them. The profile shows around 200,000 clones, roughly four fifths of them singletons. The CDR3 totals 16 residues. V shed 0 bases and J shed 0 bases, with 11 bases lying between them. The germline V gene has CDR1 MNHNY and CDR2 SVGAGI (reference sequence). This clone showed up many times. Material: peripheral blood. The clonotype was recovered from a human donor in a cohort sampled during active COVID-19. This chain uses TRBV6-6 with TRBJ1-1; maybe TRBD1 (5 bases). CDR3: CASSYSVGRVNTEAFF. DNA of the CDR3: TGTGCCAGCAGTTACTCGGTGGGGCGAGTGAACACTGAAGCTTTCTTT.